The clone carrying this TCR beta chain was recorded a few times. What it binds is unknown. It was focal radiation plus CTLA-4 blockade with ipilimumab that patients with chemo-refractory metastatic non-small-cell lung cancer received. This CDR3 comprises 19 residues. CDR1 is SEHNR and CDR2 is FQNEAQ in the germline V gene (reference sequence). Between the trimmed V and J ends, which lost 5 bases and 3 bases, there was a span of 29 bases. Produced via immunoSEQ multiplex PCR; TCRdb's table is partial and in-frame only. The data hold 90,000 or so clones, with roughly 87% observed a single time. This sample was taken from a study of radiotherapy plus CTLA-4 blockade in lung cancer. Study context: Objective response was observed in roughly 20% of patients, and disease control in approximately 33%.

Study-wide findings and caveats: In blood, early T cell clone dynamics reportedly predicted response best, together with interferon-beta. TCR clones of tumor origin grew in blood after radiotherapy plus ipilimumab.

This TCR came from a human donor with non-small cell lung cancer who had stable disease on radiotherapy plus ipilimumab. The source material was peripheral blood, sampled from a patient treated with radiotherapy plus ipilimumab. The chain employs TRBV7-9 and TRBJ2-7; weak D call: TRBD1 (6 bases). The CDR3 DNA sequence: TGTGCCAGCAGCCGATTCAGCCTAACCAGGGGCCCTAACTACTACGAGCAGTACTTC. Its protein is CASSRFSLTRGPNYYEQYF.